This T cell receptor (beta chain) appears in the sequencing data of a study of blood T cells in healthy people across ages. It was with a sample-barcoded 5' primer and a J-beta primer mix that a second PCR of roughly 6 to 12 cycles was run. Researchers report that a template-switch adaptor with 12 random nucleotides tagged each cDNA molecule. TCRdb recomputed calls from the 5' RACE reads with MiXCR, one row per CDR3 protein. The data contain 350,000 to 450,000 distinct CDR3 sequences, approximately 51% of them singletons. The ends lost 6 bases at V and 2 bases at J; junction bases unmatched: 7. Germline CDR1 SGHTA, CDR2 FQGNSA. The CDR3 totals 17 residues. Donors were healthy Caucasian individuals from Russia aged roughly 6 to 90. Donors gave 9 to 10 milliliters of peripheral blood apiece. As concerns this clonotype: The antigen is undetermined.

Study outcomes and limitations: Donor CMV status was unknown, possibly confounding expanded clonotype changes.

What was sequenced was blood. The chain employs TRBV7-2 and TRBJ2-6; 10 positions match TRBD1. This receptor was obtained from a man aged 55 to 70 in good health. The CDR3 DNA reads TGTGCCAGCAGATTGGGACAGGGGCCTACTGGGGCCAACGTCCTGACTTTC. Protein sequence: CASRLGQGPTGANVLTF.